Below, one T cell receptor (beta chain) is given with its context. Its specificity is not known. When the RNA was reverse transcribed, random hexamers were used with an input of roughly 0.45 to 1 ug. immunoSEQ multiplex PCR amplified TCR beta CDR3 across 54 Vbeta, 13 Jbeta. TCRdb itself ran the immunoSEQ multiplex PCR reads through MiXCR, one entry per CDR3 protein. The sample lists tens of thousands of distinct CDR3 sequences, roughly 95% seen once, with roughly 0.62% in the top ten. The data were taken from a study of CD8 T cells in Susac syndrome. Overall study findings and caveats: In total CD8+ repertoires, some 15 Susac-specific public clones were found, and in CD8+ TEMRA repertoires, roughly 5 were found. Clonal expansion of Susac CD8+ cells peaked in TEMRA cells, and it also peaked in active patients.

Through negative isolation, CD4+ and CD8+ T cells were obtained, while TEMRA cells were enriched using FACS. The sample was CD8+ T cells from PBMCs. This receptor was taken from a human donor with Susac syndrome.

Written as DNA, the CDR3 is TGTGCCAGCTCAACTCTGGGACCGGGGGAGCAGTACTTC. Its protein product is CASSTLGPGEQYF. The chain couples TRBV6-2 or TRBV6-3 to TRBJ2-7; D could derive from TRBD1 or TRBD2 (5 bases each). The V end lost 8 bases, the J end lost 7 bases, and 18 bases lay between the germline ends. Germline CDR1 reads MNHEY; CDR2 reads SVGEGT. The CDR3 is 13 residues long.